The next 19 T cell receptor beta chains were all read from a single sample in a study of cytomegalovirus exposure and HLA in healthy donors (dated by TCRdb to 2015 to 2018). The protocol used for the library was the immunoSEQ multiplex PCR assay. The clones in this table, taken by TCRdb from immuneACCESS, are in-frame only. Not every clone is retained; where verified, under half of the shortfall comes from an unresolved V gene, and the cause of the rest is unknown. Across this sample there are about 110,000 clones, with approximately 95% seen only once. The top ten constitute 0.67% of the sample. What was sequenced was PBMCs. The receptors shown here come from a woman aged 18-35 years in good health and CMV-seronegative.

The V and J genes are TRBV5-1 and TRBJ1-1; D not resolved. The CDR3 is 12 amino acids. With 4 bases removed from V and 5 bases from J, the gap between germline ends came to 9 bases. In germline, CDR1 is SGHRS, CDR2 YFSETQ. In DNA form, the CDR3 reads TGCGCCAGCAGCCCCTCGGGGACTGAAGCTTTCTTT. Its protein is CASSPSGTEAFF.

The chain recombines TRBV19 with TRBJ1-1; D perhaps matches TRBD1 (6 bases). Germline CDR1 reads LNHDA; CDR2 reads SQIVND (reference sequence). The CDR3 has 14 amino acids. Deletions cut 5 bases from V and 4 bases from J, with 14 bases between. CDR3 loop: CASSARDTFTEAFF. The CDR3 DNA sequence: TGTGCCAGTAGTGCTCGGGACACATTCACTGAAGCTTTCTTT.

This sequence joins TRBV6-1 and TRBJ1-1; D is ambiguous. This CDR3 has 13 residues. Germline CDR1 and CDR2: MNHNS and SASEGT. Trimming took off 3 bases at V and 1 base at J, with 6 bases between the two ends. The CDR3 bases are TGTGCCAGCAGTGACAGAAAGAACACTGAAGCTTTCTTT. This gives the protein CASSDRKNTEAFF.

The V and J genes are TRBV19 and TRBJ2-7, with D perhaps TRBD1 (5 bases). The length of the CDR3 is 14 residues. V dropped 0 bases and J dropped 8 bases, with 14 bases sitting between them. Germline CDR1 reads LNHDA; CDR2 reads SQIVND (reference sequence). CDR3 amino acids: CASSIDLNRSKQYF. CDR3 DNA sequence: TGTGCCAGTAGTATAGATCTGAACAGGTCTAAGCAGTACTTC. The full variable domain, in which reference TRBV19 and TRBJ2-7 provide the parts outside the CDR3, is DGGITQSPKYLFRKEGQNVTLSCEQNLNHDAMYWYRQDPGQGLRLIYYSQIVNDFQKGDIAEGYSVSREKKESFPLTVTSAQKNPTAFYLCASSIDLNRSKQYFGPGTRLTVT.

V is TRBV15 and J is TRBJ2-1; 15 positions match TRBD2. Trimming took 3 bases from V and 7 from J; bases not matched to a gene: 4. The CDR3 length is 16 residues. The germline gives CDR1 LNHNV, CDR2 YYDKDF (reference sequence). CDR3 in amino acids: CATSRAGTSGGNEQFF. The CDR3 nucleotides read TGTGCCACCAGCAGGGCCGGGACTAGCGGGGGGAATGAGCAGTTCTTC.

The V gene is TRBV19, the J gene TRBJ1-1, with a weak D call TRBD1 (5 bases). Germline-derived CDR1 and CDR2 are LNHDA and SQIVND (reference sequence). The CDR3 contains 12 residues. The V end was cut by 8 bases, the J end by 1 base, with 8 bases between. The CDR3 DNA follows: TGTGCCAGTGTTGACAGGAACACTGAAGCTTTCTTT. This encodes CASVDRNTEAFF.

The chain joins TRBV27 to TRBJ2-3; possible D gene TRBD2, 7 bases. Looked up from germline, CDR1 is MNHEY and CDR2 is SMNVEV (reference sequence). CDR3 length equals 15 residues. V was pared by 0 bases and J by 7 bases, with 14 bases between. The CDR3 spells CASSLSGGAGYTQYF. The CDR3, as DNA: TGTGCCAGCAGTTTATCGGGGGGGGCAGGGTATACGCAGTATTTT.

The chain carries TRBV19 and TRBJ1-3; no definite D call. Looked up from germline, CDR1 is LNHDA and CDR2 is SQIVND (reference sequence). The CDR3 covers 14 residues. V was cut by 5 bases and J by 0 bases, with 8 bases left in between. The CDR3 nucleotides read TGTGCCAGTAGTCCCGCTAACTCTGGAAACACCATATATTTT. Protein: CASSPANSGNTIYF.

V and J are TRBV15 and TRBJ2-1; TRBD1 aligns across 9 bases. Germline trimming cut 0 bases from V and 4 bases from J; bases unmatched to any gene: 4. This CDR3 has 16 amino acids. Germline assignment: CDR1 LNHNV and CDR2 YYDKDF (reference sequence). CDR3 loop: CATSREPGQGYNEQFF. CDR3 DNA: TGTGCCACCAGCAGAGAACCGGGACAGGGTTACAATGAGCAGTTCTTC.

This sequence joins TRBV9 and TRBJ1-3; TRBD1 agrees at 7 bases. Germline V CDR1 and CDR2: SGDLS, YYNGEE. The CDR3 covers 18 residues. V dropped 4 bases and J dropped 0; count of bases not matched to a gene: 13. In nucleotides, the CDR3 is TGTGCCAGCAGCCCCTCCGGGACAGACCTCTACTCTGGAAACACCATATATTTT. Protein sequence: CASSPSGTDLYSGNTIYF.

The V and J genes are TRBV7-2 and TRBJ2-2; D possibly corresponds to TRBD2 (5 bases). The CDR3 sequence is 13 residues long. The germline V and J ends were trimmed by 3 bases and 3 bases, with 5 bases remaining between them. Germline loops: CDR1 SGHTA, CDR2 FQGNSA. The CDR3 DNA is TGTGCCAGCAGCTTGGACTACACCGGGGAGCTGTTTTTT. Its protein is CASSLDYTGELFF.

This clone was found once. The rearrangement joins TRBV7-9 to TRBJ1-4; tentatively, D is TRBD1 (6 bases). This CDR3 comprises 12 residues. Looked up from germline, CDR1 is SEHNR and CDR2 is FQNEAQ (reference sequence). The germline V and J ends were trimmed by 2 bases and 12 bases, with 10 bases remaining between them. CDR3 nucleotide sequence: TGTGCCAGCAGCTTACAGGGGCGCGAACTGTTTTTT. Its protein is CASSLQGRELFF.

The gene calls are TRBV7-9 and TRBJ1-6; possibly TRBD1 for D (5 bases). Trimming took 0 bases from V and 9 from J, leaving 9 bases between them. CDR3 size: 14 residues. Germline CDR1 reads SEHNR; CDR2 reads FQNEAQ (reference sequence). CDR3 region: CASSLALGVSPLHF. In DNA form, the CDR3 reads TGTGCCAGCAGCTTAGCTTTAGGGGTTTCACCCCTCCACTTT. The full variable domain, its missing parts supplied by reference TRBV7-9 and TRBJ1-6, is DTGVSQNPRHKITKRGQNVTFRCDPISEHNRLYWYRQTLGQGPEFLTYFQNEAQLEKSRLLSDRFSAERPKGSFSTLEIQRTEQGDSAMYLCASSLALGVSPLHFGNGTRLTVT.

This sequence joins TRBV18 and TRBJ2-1; 7 bases map to TRBD2. Germline CDR1 reads KGHSH; CDR2 reads LQKENI. This CDR3 has 16 residues. The junction had 7 bases not matched to a gene; V was cut back by 5 bases and J by 0 bases. DNA for the CDR3: TGTGCCAGCTCATCCCAGCGGGGAAGCTCCTACAATGAGCAGTTCTTC. Encoded protein: CASSSQRGSSYNEQFF.

The chain combines TRBV19 with TRBJ2-5; 9 positions match TRBD1. Germline V gene lookup returns CDR1 LNHDA and CDR2 SQIVND (reference sequence). Trimming at V came to 11 bases and at J to 1 base, leaving 5 bases not matched to a gene. The CDR3 extends over 13 amino acids. This chain's CDR3 is CALGQGIQETQYF. The CDR3 region has the DNA TGTGCCTTGGGACAGGGAATCCAAGAGACCCAGTACTTC. The complete variable domain, with remaining parts taken from reference TRBV19 and TRBJ2-5, reads DGGITQSPKYLFRKEGQNVTLSCEQNLNHDAMYWYRQDPGQGLRLIYYSQIVNDFQKGDIAEGYSVSREKKESFPLTVTSAQKNPTAFYLCALGQGIQETQYFGPGTRLLVL.

This clone was observed once. V gene TRBV19 combines with J gene TRBJ2-5; TRBD2 aligns across 10 bases. With V trimmed by 5 bases and J by 5 bases, 8 bases remained unmatched. The CDR3 has 15 amino acids. Germline V CDR1 and CDR2: LNHDA, SQIVND (reference sequence). CDR3 in DNA: TGTGCCAGTAGTGGGGGAGCGGGGGGGCCTGAGACCCAGTACTTC. Translation gives CASSGGAGGPETQYF.

The chain recombines TRBV7-2 with TRBJ2-2; D is unresolved. CDR1 and CDR2 from the germline V gene are SGHTA and FQGNSA. The ends were cut back, 6 bases at V and 5 bases at J, with 13 bases in the middle. This CDR3 has 14 amino acids. CDR3 region: CASRPEIHTGELFF. The DNA for the CDR3 is TGTGCCAGCAGACCGGAGATACATACCGGGGAGCTGTTTTTT.

The chain recombines TRBV11-2 with TRBJ2-2; 10 bases align to TRBD2. V was pared by 6 bases and J by 5 bases, with 3 bases of the junction left unmatched. The CDR3 totals 14 residues. Germline values: CDR1 SGHAT, CDR2 FQNNGV. CDR3 nucleotide sequence: TGTGCCAGCAGGCTAGCGGGGGATACCGGGGAGCTGTTTTTT. Amino acid sequence: CASRLAGDTGELFF.

The chain recombines TRBV27 with TRBJ1-6; unclear D gene. The CDR3 runs to 15 residues. Germline assignment: CDR1 MNHEY and CDR2 SMNVEV (reference sequence). Trimming removed 5 bases at V and 6 bases at J, with 14 bases between. The CDR3 spells CASSRLGGINSPLHF. CDR3 nucleotide sequence: TGTGCCAGCAGTCGGCTAGGCGGGATTAATTCACCCCTCCACTTT.